Listed below are T cell receptor beta chains from one sample, sequenced in a study of blood T cells in healthy people across ages. Each CDR3 protein is one row after TCRdb ran MiXCR on the 5' RACE reads. The table lists approximately 800,000 distinct CDR3 sequences, just over 55% of them singletons, with around 25% in the top ten. The sequencing input was blood. The receptors were sampled from a man in his forties or fifties in good health. Both conserved end residues are part of each CDR3. The D gene is left open where the match is weak. Clone size is stated in some rows and not others, as once, few, many or a class when expanded.

j_gene	d_gene	abundance	v_gene	CDR3nt	CDR3aa
TRBJ1-5	NA	NA	TRBV12-3/TRBV12-4	TGTGCCAGCAGTTTTGAAGGGGGCAATCAGCCCCAGCATTTT	CASSFEGGNQPQHF
TRBJ2-7	NA	NA	TRBV5-1	TGCGCCAGCAGCTCCATAAGTCGGGGCTACGAGCAGTACTTC	CASSSISRGYEQYF
TRBJ1-4	NA	few	TRBV7-2	TGTGCCAGCAGCTTAATGGGGGGTACTAATGAAAAACTGTTTTTT	CASSLMGGTNEKLFF
TRBJ2-5	NA	NA	TRBV7-8	TGTGCCGGCAGCTTAAACGGGGAGACCCAGTACTTC	CAGSLNGETQYF
TRBJ2-5	TRBD2	NA	TRBV7-7	TGTGCTAGCAGCTTAGGAGGCGGGAGCCAAGAGACCCAGTACTTC	CASSLGGGSQETQYF
TRBJ1-6	TRBD1	NA	TRBV7-8	TGTGCCAGCAGCTTATACGGGACAGGGAATTCACCCCTCCACTTT	CASSLYGTGNSPLHF
TRBJ2-4	NA	NA	TRBV24-1	TGTGCCACCAGTGATGCGGATGCCAAAAACATTCAGTACTTC	CATSDADAKNIQYF
TRBJ2-4	TRBD2	once	TRBV6-2/TRBV6-3	TGTGCCGGCAGTACACAACAACTAGCGGGAGTTACCAAAAACATTCAGTACTTC	CAGSTQQLAGVTKNIQYF
TRBJ2-5	TRBD2	once	TRBV13	TGTGCCAGCTGTTTTAGCGGGGGGGAAGAGACCCAGTACTTC	CASCFSGGEETQYF
TRBJ2-5	NA	NA	TRBV9	TGTGCCAGCAGCGGGATAGGAGAAGAGACCCAGTACTTC	CASSGIGEETQYF
TRBJ2-3	NA	NA	TRBV9	TGTGCCAGCAGCGCCCTAAACACAGATACGCAGTATTTT	CASSALNTDTQYF
TRBJ2-7	NA	NA	TRBV28	TGTGCCAGCAGTTTTAGGGGGGTGGGTGAGCAGTACTTC	CASSFRGVGEQYF
TRBJ2-3	NA	NA	TRBV27	TGTGCCAGCAACCCGCGATTTCCGAGGGGCACAGATACGCAGTATTTT	CASNPRFPRGTDTQYF
TRBJ2-3	NA	NA	TRBV6-6	TGTGCCAGCAGTTACTCGAGATCGGGGCACACAGATACGCAGTATTTT	CASSYSRSGHTDTQYF
TRBJ2-3	NA	NA	TRBV20-1	TGCAGTGCTATCCTAAGCGCTACTAGCACAGATACGCAGTATTTT	CSAILSATSTDTQYF
TRBJ2-4	NA	NA	TRBV20-1	TGCAGTGCTAGACACGCACAGGGAGGTTCAGGAAACATTCAGTACTTC	CSARHAQGGSGNIQYF
TRBJ2-3	TRBD1	NA	TRBV2	TGTGCCAGCAAGATGACAGGGACAGATACGCAGTATTTT	CASKMTGTDTQYF
TRBJ1-6	NA	few	TRBV3-1	TGTGCCAGCAGCCAAGATTCACCCCTCCACTTT	CASSQDSPLHF
TRBJ2-7	TRBD2	once	TRBV27	TGTGCCAGCAGGCCAGCGGGAGGAGTTTACAATGAGCAGTACTTC	CASRPAGGVYNEQYF
TRBJ2-1	TRBD1	NA	TRBV10-3	TGTGCCGGCTGGGACAGGGGTTACAATGAGCAGTTCTTC	CAGWDRGYNEQFF
TRBJ2-6	TRBD2	NA	TRBV27	TGTGGCACAACCCCGGGGGGGGCTAGTGGGGCCAACGTCCTGACTTTC	CGTTPGGASGANVLTF
TRBJ2-7	NA	NA	TRBV7-2	TGTGCCAGCAGCCATCGACAGGATGGGGCGTACGAGCAGTACTTC	CASSHRQDGAYEQYF
TRBJ2-3	NA	NA	TRBV5-1	TGCGCCAGCAGCCCTGACGACAGTTTCAGCACAGATACGCAGTATTTT	CASSPDDSFSTDTQYF
TRBJ2-7	TRBD2	few	TRBV3-1	TGTGCCAGCAGCCCGGGGGGGCAGACCTACGAGCAGTACTTC	CASSPGGQTYEQYF
TRBJ2-3	NA	few	TRBV4-2	TGTGCCAGCAGCCAATTTTTCCCCCCAGATACGCAGTATTTT	CASSQFFPPDTQYF
TRBJ2-7	TRBD2	many	TRBV4-1	TGCGCCAGCAGCCAAGCCGGGGGGGCTGGCTACGAGCAGTACTTC	CASSQAGGAGYEQYF
TRBJ2-3	TRBD2	NA	TRBV7-3	TGTGCCAACAGCAGCCGGGAGGAAGCTAGCACAGATACGCAGTATTTT	CANSSREEASTDTQYF
TRBJ1-6	NA	few	TRBV7-9	TGTGCCAGCCGTCAAGGAAATTCACCCCTCCACTTT	CASRQGNSPLHF
TRBJ2-3	NA	NA	TRBV6-5	TGTGCCAGCAGCCAGCTTGGGGGACCCACAGATACGCAGTATTTT	CASSQLGGPTDTQYF
TRBJ2-5	TRBD2	NA	TRBV5-1	TGCGCCAGCAGCTCGAGCGGGGGGTCCCAAGAGACCCAGTACTTC	CASSSSGGSQETQYF
TRBJ2-3	TRBD2	NA	TRBV12-3/TRBV12-4	TGTGCCAGCAGTTTAGCGCGAGGGACTAGCGGGAGGGCGGGAGCAGATACGCAGTATTTT	CASSLARGTSGRAGADTQYF
TRBJ2-5	TRBD2	NA	TRBV5-1	TGCGCCAGCAGCATAGGGACTAGCGGGCAAGAGACCCAGTACTTC	CASSIGTSGQETQYF
TRBJ2-1	NA	NA	TRBV25-1	TGTGCCAGCAGTGTTTTGGGCCGCCCGACCGTGTTCTTC	CASSVLGRPTVFF
TRBJ2-5	NA	NA	TRBV9	TGTGCCAGCAGCCCGACGACAGGTAGAGTTAAAGAGACCCAGTACTTC	CASSPTTGRVKETQYF
TRBJ2-4	TRBD2	NA	TRBV7-9	TGTGCCAGCAGCTTGAGCGGGAGCAAAAACATTCAGTACTTC	CASSLSGSKNIQYF
TRBJ2-7	NA	NA	TRBV7-2	TGTGCCAGCAGCTTTGCTAGTTCGGGCGAGCAGTACTTC	CASSFASSGEQYF
TRBJ2-5	TRBD2	NA	TRBV20-1	TGCAGTGCTAGATACCTAGCGGGGGCCACCCAGGAGACCCAGTACTTC	CSARYLAGATQETQYF
TRBJ2-1	TRBD1	NA	TRBV6-4	TGTGCCAGCAGCCGGGACCAGGGGGCAGACAATGAGCAGTTCTTC	CASSRDQGADNEQFF
TRBJ2-7	TRBD2	NA	TRBV27	TGTGCCAGCAGTTCCCTAGCGGGAGTCTACGAGCAGTACTTC	CASSSLAGVYEQYF
TRBJ2-3	NA	once	TRBV20-1	TGCAGTGCTAGAGATCTTGTAGCAGATACGCAGTATTTT	CSARDLVADTQYF
TRBJ2-7	NA	NA	TRBV11-2	TGTGCCAGCAACCAAGCTTCTCCTAGTAGCTACGAGCAGTACTTC	CASNQASPSSYEQYF
TRBJ2-5	TRBD2	NA	TRBV24-1	TGTGCCACCAGTGACCCTCTCCGCTCTAGCGGACAAGAGACCCAGTACTTC	CATSDPLRSSGQETQYF
TRBJ2-1	NA	NA	TRBV29-1	TGCAGCGCCCAACCTGGGGGTACCAATGAGCAGTTCTTC	CSAQPGGTNEQFF
TRBJ2-1	NA	once	TRBV20-1	TGCAGTGCTAGGGCCCTAAATGAGCAGTTCTTC	CSARALNEQFF
TRBJ1-2	NA	NA	TRBV5-4	TGTGCCAGCAGCTTGGCCATGGCTACCACGCTATATGGCTACACCTTC	CASSLAMATTLYGYTF
TRBJ1-4	NA	few	TRBV5-1	TGCGCCAGCAGCTTGGGAGGGGCGAACGAGACTAATGAAAAACTGTTTTTT	CASSLGGANETNEKLFF
TRBJ1-2	NA	NA	TRBV10-2	TGCGCCAGCAGTGAGTCAAGCCACTATGGCTACACCTTC	CASSESSHYGYTF
TRBJ1-6	NA	once	TRBV25-1	TGTGCCAGCCACCCCGGGTCTCGTTCACCCCTCCACTTT	CASHPGSRSPLHF
TRBJ1-1	NA	NA	TRBV29-1	TGCAGCGTTGAACTGCGGAACACTGAAGCTTTCTTT	CSVELRNTEAFF
TRBJ1-1	NA	once	TRBV29-1	TGCAGCGTTGAACTGAGGACATGGAACACTGAAGCTTTCTTT	CSVELRTWNTEAFF